This TCR beta chain was documented in a study of cytomegalovirus exposure and HLA in healthy donors. The study's findings and limits: Most TCR sequences were seen very rarely across donors, but some public TCRs occurred in many.

This clone was observed a handful of times. The antigen is undetermined. CDR3 length equals 15 residues. The V end lost 3 bases, the J end lost 8 bases, and 14 bases lay between the germline ends. Germline V lookup: CDR1 SNHLY, CDR2 FYNNEI. Some clones are missing from TCRdb's copy, which holds only in-frame ones; the method was immunoSEQ multiplex PCR. The sample consists of about 120,000 clones, around nine tenths of them appearing once. The chain combines TRBV2 with TRBJ1-6, with a weak D call TRBD1 (6 bases). The sequencing sample was made of PBMCs. This TCR was sampled from a woman between 18 and 29 years old in good health and CMV-seropositive. CDR3 sequence reads: CASSDWTARDSPLHF. CDR3 coding DNA: TGTGCCAGCAGTGACTGGACAGCCCGAGATTCACCCCTCCACTTT.